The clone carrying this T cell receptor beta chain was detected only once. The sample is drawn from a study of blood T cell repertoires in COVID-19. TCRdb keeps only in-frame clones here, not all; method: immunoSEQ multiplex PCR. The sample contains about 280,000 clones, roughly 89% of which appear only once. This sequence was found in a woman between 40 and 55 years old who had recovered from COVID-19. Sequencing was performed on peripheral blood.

CDR3: CSAWGGETQYF. For the CDR3, the DNA is TGCAGTGCATGGGGGGGGGAGACCCAGTACTTC. The V call is TRBV20-1, the J call TRBJ2-5; 7 bases are shared with TRBD2. The V segment lost 6 bases and the J segment 5 bases; nucleotides outside the gene matches: 3. The CDR3 loop spans 11 amino acids. CDR1 DFQATT and CDR2 SNEGSKA come from the germline V gene (reference sequence).